The clone carrying this T cell receptor beta chain was counted between two and nine times. The antigen is not known. Trimming cost V 8 bases and J 0 bases, with 11 bases left between them. The germline V gene encodes CDR1 MGHRA and CDR2 YSYEKL. There are 13 residues in the CDR3. This record belongs to a study of T-cell memory formation after mild COVID-19. cDNA libraries for TCR alpha and TCR beta, carrying sample barcodes and UMIs, came from 5'RACE with constant-segment primers. MiXCR was run by TCRdb on the 5' RACE reads, yielding one entry per CDR3 protein. The sample has 400,000 to 450,000 distinct CDR3 sequences, more than 15% seen once. General observations from the study: From day 15 to 85, contracting clones were balanced between CD4 and CD8, whereas later expanders leaned toward CD4+.

This clonotype was sampled from a man aged 18 to 30 who had mild COVID-19 (a few samples of this study predate the infection). Cell type and time point are not known. The V gene is TRBV4-1, the J gene TRBJ2-7; D is unclear. The specimen was PBMCs or a T cell subset sorted from them (not recorded which). The CDR3 coding sequence is TGCGCCAGCGAACGTAGGAGCTCCTACGAGCAGTACTTC. Encoded protein: CASERRSSYEQYF.